This T cell receptor (beta chain) came from a study of blood T cell repertoires in COVID-19. Background on the study: Samples taken during acute and convalescent COVID-19 were collected in the United States, Italy and Spain.

Only in-frame clones appear in the TCRdb table, and some are missing; sequencing was by immunoSEQ multiplex PCR. This table holds around 200,000 clones, about 86% found once. This CDR3 contains 15 residues. J was trimmed by 6 bases and V by 3 bases; bases with no gene match: 11. CDR1 is MRHNA, CDR2 SNTAGT, per germline. The TCR sequence derives from a woman younger than 35 who had recovered from COVID-19. The chain links TRBV6-4 to TRBJ2-7; 7 nucleotides agree with TRBD1. The specimen sequenced was peripheral blood. The CDR3 spells CASSESDEGQSEQYF. Here the CDR3 DNA reads TGTGCCAGCAGTGAATCAGATGAGGGACAGAGCGAGCAGTACTTC.